This T cell receptor (beta chain) appears in the sequencing data of a study of CD8 T cells in ankylosing spondylitis. Broader study findings: Fewer than ten highly homologous variants made up a TCR beta motif that seemed to typify ankylosing spondylitis blood.

As to this clonotype: Its cognate antigen is unknown.

This CDR3 is 16 amino acids long. V was clipped by 0 bases and J by 4 bases; unmatched bases: 8. Germline V lookup: CDR1 SGHRS, CDR2 YFSETQ. The authors made TCR beta libraries by quantitative 5'-RACE with molecular barcodes. TCRdb reprocessed the 5' RACE reads via MiXCR and lists one record per CDR3 protein. The sample contains 670,000 or so distinct CDR3 sequences, under 20% of which appear only once. This TCR was recovered from a male donor with ankylosing spondylitis. The genes are TRBV5-1 and TRBJ2-3; 7 positions match TRBD1. Sequences were obtained from blood, either unsorted or a sorted T cell fraction (not recorded which). The CDR3 loop reads CASSLAGGVFSDTQYF. CDR3 bases: TGCGCCAGCAGCTTGGCAGGGGGAGTATTTTCAGATACGCAGTATTTT.